This T cell receptor (beta chain) was sequenced in a study of OX40 agonist ivuxolimab in advanced cancers. TCRdb's table, derived via immunoSEQ multiplex PCR, lists solely in-frame clones and lacks some. The sample holds 60,000 or so clones, roughly 86% seen once. Germline values: CDR1 SGHAT, CDR2 FQNNGV. The CDR3 contains 14 residues. Trimming took 5 bases from V and 5 from J, leaving 10 bases between them. This rearrangement joins TRBV11-2 to TRBJ1-6; unclear D gene. Sequenced material: CD4+ or CD8+ T cells sorted from blood, taken in a trial of the OX40 agonist ivuxolimab. The receptor's source is an adult with an advanced solid tumor such as melanoma, head and neck, liver or kidney cancer. In DNA, the CDR3 is TGTGCCAGCAGCCCTGGGTGGGATAATTCACCCCTCCACTTT. This codes for CASSPGWDNSPLHF.